The clone carrying this TCR beta chain appeared many times. The data were obtained in a study of T-cell reconstitution after alpha-beta-depleted transplantation in children. The TCRbeta library was prepared with unique molecular identifiers. TCRdb passed the PCR reads through MiXCR, listing each CDR3 protein once. The top ten clones hold 13% of a sample with roughly 160,000 distinct CDR3 sequences, over 8.5% of them seen once. This CDR3 is 15 amino acids long. CDR1 is KGHSH and CDR2 is LQKENI in the germline V gene. The V and J ends lost 1 base and 4 bases, in that order; junction bases with no gene match: 3.

The clonotype was recovered from a boy aged 2-15 years with acute myeloid leukemia, due to receive a stem cell transplant. The sample was PBMCs, taken before TCRalphabeta/CD19-depleted stem cell transplant. The gene calls are TRBV18 and TRBJ2-2, with TRBD1 identical over 7 bases. The CDR3 spells CASSPQGAATGELFF. The CDR3 nucleotides are TGTGCCAGCTCACCACAGGGGGCGGCCACCGGGGAGCTGTTTTTT.